The clone carrying this TCR beta chain was detected a few times. This sample is part of a study of T-cell memory formation after mild COVID-19. CDR1 is SEHNR and CDR2 is FQNEAQ in the germline V gene (reference sequence). The CDR3 length is 16 residues. V shed 0 bases and J 2 bases; nucleotides not matched to a gene: 4. TCRdb called the 5' RACE reads again in MiXCR, with one record for every CDR3 protein. The sample records around 370,000 distinct CDR3 sequences, roughly 20% being singletons. The TCR was taken from an adult woman who had mild COVID-19 (a few samples of this study predate the infection). Cell type and time point are not known. J is TRBJ2-1 and V is TRBV7-9; 7 bases agree with TRBD1. Sequencing input: PBMCs or a T cell subset sorted from them (not recorded which). The CDR3 bases are TGTGCCAGCAGCTTAGCAAGCGGACAGGCCTACAATGAGCAGTTCTTC. Its translation: CASSLASGQAYNEQFF.